This T cell receptor beta chain appears in the sequencing data of a study of CD8 T cells in ankylosing spondylitis. TCRdb independently ran MiXCR on the 5' RACE reads; one entry per CDR3 protein. The sample includes approximately 45,000 distinct CDR3 sequences, about 10% of them seen just once. Study-wide results and limits: A subset of motif variants has previously been described in the synovial fluid and blood of reactive arthritis.

The sample holds many counts of this clonotype. Antigen: not known. Trimming took 5 bases from V and 5 from J; bases not matched to a gene: 6. In germline, CDR1 is SGHVS, CDR2 FQNEAQ. The CDR3 spans 15 residues. The source is a male donor with ankylosing spondylitis or in good health (not recorded which). V gene TRBV7-8 combines with J gene TRBJ2-5, with 12 bases that match TRBD2. The source material was blood, either unsorted or a sorted T cell fraction (not recorded which). CDR3 bases: TGTGCCAGCAGCATCAGGACTAGCGGGGTGGAGACCCAGTACTTC. Protein sequence: CASSIRTSGVETQYF.